The clone carrying this T cell receptor (beta chain) has only a few counts. The antigen is unknown. The data are from a study of CD8 T cells in ankylosing spondylitis. In germline, CDR1 is LGHNA, CDR2 YNFKEQ. The CDR3 spans 15 residues. The V and J ends lost 4 bases and 0 bases respectively, with 10 bases between them. TCRdb passed the 5' RACE reads through MiXCR, listing each CDR3 protein once. This sample has roughly 190,000 distinct CDR3 sequences, with over 10% found just once. Overall study findings and caveats: A motif in TCR beta, a set of about 8 highly homologous variants, appeared characteristic of ankylosing spondylitis blood.

Sequenced: blood, either unsorted or a sorted T cell fraction (not recorded which). This chain links TRBV4-2 with TRBJ1-5, with a weak D call TRBD1 (5 bases). The receptor was derived from a male donor with ankylosing spondylitis or in good health (not recorded which). The CDR3 DNA sequence: TGTGCCAGCAGCCGAGAGGGGTATAGCAATCAGCCCCAGCATTTT. It translates to CASSREGYSNQPQHF.